What follows is one TCR beta chain and its context. The PCR made use of 60 Vbeta and 13 Jbeta primers. In the original workflow: Later reanalysis found 80 million or so unique TCR beta chains, around 10 million of them shared. Some clones are missing from TCRdb's copy, which holds only in-frame ones; the method was immunoSEQ multiplex PCR. That table is the source of V, J and clone size, and D and trimming were worked out from the DNA. This sample has roughly 170,000 clones, with 70% to 90% found just once. The data belong to a study of cytomegalovirus exposure and HLA in healthy donors. CDR1 and CDR2 from the germline V gene are MGHDK and SYGVNS. V lost 0 bases and J 2 bases, leaving 12 bases between the germline ends. The CDR3 covers 16 residues. When sampled, the donors appeared nominally healthy, though they likely had unrecorded immune exposures.

Sequenced input: PBMCs. This rearrangement joins TRBV25-1 to TRBJ2-3; D is unresolved. This sequence was found in a girl aged 10 to 17 in good health and CMV-seropositive. CDR3 in DNA: TGTGCCAGCAGTGAATATCGGCAGGAAGCCACAGATACGCAGTATTTT. This translates into CASSEYRQEATDTQYF.